These 16 T cell receptor beta chains were sequenced from one sample in a study of radiation and T cells in renal cell carcinoma. Method: immunoSEQ multiplex PCR; TCRdb's copy keeps in-frame clones and lacks some. The sample holds some 150,000 clones, approximately 82% seen once. Time point denoted: baseline pretreatment blood. As to treatment: 15 Gy SBRT to primary tumor, nephrectomy 4 weeks later. The sequences come from blood, collected from a patient whose treatment included radiotherapy and nephrectomy. The receptors were sampled from a woman in her forties or fifties with renal cell carcinoma.

V gene TRBV9 combines with J gene TRBJ1-1, with TRBD1 identical over 9 bases. Unmatched junction bases numbered 6, after V lost 2 bases and J lost 7 bases. Germline CDR1 and CDR2: SGDLS and YYNGEE. The CDR3 spans 14 residues. In nucleotides, the CDR3 is TGTGCCAGCAGCGTGGGGGGGACAGGGAATGAAGCTTTCTTT. Its translation: CASSVGGTGNEAFF. Full variable domain (remainder filled in from reference TRBV9 and TRBJ1-1): DSGVTQTPKHLITATGQRVTLRCSPRSGDLSVYWYQQSLDQGLQFLIQYYNGEERAKGNILERFSAQQFPDLHSELNLSSLELGDSALYFCASSVGGTGNEAFFGQGTRLTVV.

CDR3 DNA: TGTGCCAGCAGCCTCTCCGGACCTTACGAGCAGTACTTC. Translation gives CASSLSGPYEQYF. The chain links TRBV7-2 to TRBJ2-7; unclear D gene. The ends were cut back, 5 bases at V and 4 bases at J, with 12 bases in the middle. CDR3 length equals 13 residues. CDR1 and CDR2 (germline): SGHTA, FQGNSA. The full variable domain, with the rest looked up from reference TRBV7-2 and TRBJ2-7, is GAGVSQSPSNKVTEKGKDVELRCDPISGHTALYWYRQSLGQGLEFLIYFQGNSAPDKSGLPSDRFSAERTGGSVSTLTIQRTQQEDSAVYLCASSLSGPYEQYFGPGTRLTVT.

This clone has just a few counts. This sequence joins TRBV5-1 and TRBJ1-1; the D is unclear. The germline V gene encodes CDR1 SGHRS and CDR2 YFSETQ. V was trimmed by 3 bases and J by 8 bases, leaving 17 bases between them. The CDR3 runs 14 residues. The CDR3 bases are TGCGCCAGCAGCTGGTCGACTGCCTCTAGGGAAGCTTTCTTT. Protein: CASSWSTASREAFF.

This clone was recorded a few times. V usage is TRBV5-1 and J usage is TRBJ1-6; 7 nucleotides line up with TRBD1. V shed 1 base, J shed 10 bases, and the junction held 8 bases outside the gene matches. Germline assignment: CDR1 SGHRS and CDR2 YFSETQ. The CDR3 loop spans 15 amino acids. DNA for the CDR3: TGCGCCAGCAGCTTGAAGGGTCAGGGGGGCTCACCCCTCCACTTT. It yields the protein CASSLKGQGGSPLHF.

This rearrangement joins TRBV4-3 to TRBJ1-1, with D possibly being TRBD1 (5 bases). The germline V gene has CDR1 LGHNA and CDR2 YSLEER. The CDR3 is made up of 15 amino acids. Trimming shortened V by 3 bases and J by 11 bases, and 22 bases separated the two germline ends. The CDR3: CASSQSLGGAWGAFF. For the CDR3, the DNA is TGCGCCAGCAGCCAGTCCCTCGGCGGCGCCTGGGGGGCTTTCTTT.

The genes are TRBV4-1 and TRBJ1-1; tentatively, D is TRBD1 (5 bases). With 0 bases removed from V and 2 bases from J, the gap between germline ends came to 10 bases. This CDR3 comprises 15 residues. Germline CDR1 reads MGHRA; CDR2 reads YSYEKL. CDR3: CASSQEGTGNTEAFF. The CDR3 DNA is TGCGCCAGCAGCCAAGAAGGGACGGGAAACACTGAAGCTTTCTTT.

The chain joins TRBV6-5 to TRBJ1-1, with D maybe TRBD1 (5 bases). The V gene's germline CDR1 is MNHEY and CDR2 SVGAGI. V was shortened by 8 bases and J by 6 bases, with 19 bases between the two germline ends. The CDR3 contains 14 residues. The CDR3 nucleotides are TGTGCCAGCTATAGGACATTAAGGGTCCCTGAAGCTTTCTTT. This codes for CASYRTLRVPEAFF.

V and J are TRBV5-1 and TRBJ1-2; D is unresolved. The CDR3 is made up of 17 amino acids. V gave up 3 bases and J gave up 5 bases, with 23 bases separating them. The germline CDR1 and CDR2 sequences are SGHRS and YFSETQ. This CDR3 is CASSSSTAATGAYGYTF. CDR3 nucleotide sequence: TGCGCCAGCAGCTCCTCAACCGCCGCAACGGGAGCGTATGGCTACACCTTC.

The rearrangement uses TRBV7-2 and TRBJ2-5, with 7 bases identical to TRBD1. Losses at the gene ends were 5 bases for V and 0 bases for J; bases not matched to a gene: 3. CDR3 length: 14 amino acids. CDR1 and CDR2 from the germline V gene are SGHTA and FQGNSA. The CDR3 spells CASSKDRYQETQYF. Written as DNA, the CDR3 is TGTGCCAGCAGCAAGGACAGGTACCAAGAGACCCAGTACTTC.

The rearrangement joins TRBV10-2 to TRBJ2-7; D unclear. Germline loops: CDR1 WSHSY, CDR2 SAAADI. Trimming stripped 5 bases from V and 5 bases from J, with 4 bases between. This CDR3 has 10 residues. The DNA for the CDR3 is TGCGCCAGCAGTTCCGACGAGCAGTACTTC. It codes for CASSSDEQYF.

The J gene is TRBJ2-7, the V gene TRBV7-2; 12 nucleotides align to TRBD2. Germline lookup yields CDR1 SGHTA and CDR2 FQGNSA. CDR3 length: 16 amino acids. With 3 bases clipped from V and 3 bases from J, the junction kept 6 bases outside the gene matches. The DNA for the CDR3 is TGTGCCAGCAGCTTCCTAGCGGGAGGGCCCGGCTACGAGCAGTACTTC. It codes for CASSFLAGGPGYEQYF. Full variable domain (rest looked up from reference TRBV7-2 and TRBJ2-7): GAGVSQSPSNKVTEKGKDVELRCDPISGHTALYWYRQSLGQGLEFLIYFQGNSAPDKSGLPSDRFSAERTGGSVSTLTIQRTQQEDSAVYLCASSFLAGGPGYEQYFGPGTRLTVT.

The V call is TRBV7-8, the J call TRBJ2-1; 10 bases match TRBD2. The CDR3 extends over 17 amino acids. Losses at the gene ends were 4 bases for V and 1 base for J; bases not matched to a gene: 7. Germline V gene data show CDR1 as SGHVS and CDR2 as FQNEAQ. CDR3 protein: CASSSSSSGRSYNEQFF. The CDR3 DNA reads as TGTGCCAGCAGCTCATCGTCTAGCGGGAGATCCTACAATGAGCAGTTCTTC.

The V call is TRBV7-9, the J call TRBJ2-5, with D unresolved. The CDR3 length is 14 residues. Between the trimmed V and J ends, which lost 0 bases and 4 bases, there was a span of 9 bases. The germline gives CDR1 SEHNR, CDR2 FQNEAQ (reference sequence). CDR3 sequence: CASSLALFGETQYF. The CDR3 DNA follows: TGTGCCAGCAGCTTAGCGCTGTTTGGAGAGACCCAGTACTTC.

DNA of the CDR3: TGTGCCATCAGTGAGTCACCAGGGGGGGATTCAGGAAACACCATATATTTT. Translation gives CAISESPGGDSGNTIYF. The V call is TRBV10-3, the J call TRBJ1-3; 7 nucleotides align to TRBD1. The J segment lost 4 bases and the V segment lost 0 bases, leaving 9 bases of the junction unmatched. CDR1 is ENHRY, CDR2 SYGVKD, per germline. The CDR3 is 17 residues long.

This clone was counted between two and nine times. The V and J genes are TRBV7-9 and TRBJ1-1, with a possible D match to TRBD1 (5 bases). Germline V gene lookup returns CDR1 SEHNR and CDR2 FQNEAQ (reference sequence). V was trimmed by 4 bases and J by 9 bases, leaving 18 bases between them. The CDR3 is 14 amino acids. The CDR3 sequence is CASSSRSGAGKAFF. CDR3 DNA: TGTGCCAGCAGCTCTCGATCCGGGGCAGGGAAAGCTTTCTTT.

Only a few counts were recorded for this clone. CDR3 sequence reads: CASSLSAGITEAFF. The CDR3 bases are TGCGCCAGCAGCCTGTCGGCAGGGATCACTGAAGCTTTCTTT. This rearrangement joins TRBV4-1 to TRBJ1-1; a weak D match, TRBD1 (5 bases). The germline V and J ends were trimmed by 4 bases and 4 bases, with 13 bases remaining between them. Germline V gene data show CDR1 as MGHRA and CDR2 as YSYEKL. This CDR3 is 14 amino acids long.